The source of this T cell receptor beta chain is a study of shared clonotypes between healthy human individuals. At the level of the study: In total, the donors were two women and three men aged 18 to 49.

The J segment lost 12 bases and the V segment lost 0 bases, leaving 11 bases of the junction unmatched. The CDR3 consists of 15 residues. In germline, CDR1 is SGHDN, CDR2 FVKESK. As handled by the study authors: Filtering differed for immunoSEQ, which gave only junction sequences without quality scores. Clones were read by immunoSEQ multiplex PCR, and TCRdb kept only the in-frame ones, dropping some. The V and J calls and clone size were taken over from that table, and D and trimming were inferred from the DNA. The table has approximately 1,000,000 clones, around three quarters seen once. Partitioning of CD4+ cells yielded a CD45RA+ naive subset and a CD45RA-negative memory subset.

The sequenced sample consisted of memory CD4+ T cells from PBMCs. Sample subset: CD45RA-negative fraction. The receptor was isolated from a man aged 18 to 29 in good health. Some clones in this sample may be carry-over from other donors' samples. This chain joins TRBV14 and TRBJ1-1, with TRBD1 matching 9 bases. The DNA of the CDR3 is TGTGCCAGCAGCCAAGATTTTGTGGGGACAGGGCGAACTTTCTTT. It specifies CASSQDFVGTGRTFF.